The 30 T cell receptor beta chains given below trace back to one sample, sequenced in a study of cytomegalovirus exposure and HLA in healthy donors. It was with 60 Vbeta and 13 Jbeta primers that the PCR ran. Only in-frame clones appear in the TCRdb table, and some are missing; sequencing was by immunoSEQ multiplex PCR. This sample has some 220,000 clones; 77% occur once, and the top ten carry 2.5% to 3%. The sample was PBMCs. Source of these receptors: a woman in her sixties or seventies in good health and CMV-seropositive.

V gene TRBV5-6 combines with J gene TRBJ2-2; 7 bases map to TRBD1. CDR1 SGHDT and CDR2 YYEEEE come from the germline V gene. V lost 8 bases to trimming and J lost 8 bases; unmatched junction nucleotides: 12. The CDR3 has 14 amino acids. CDR3: CASSRTGGMGELFF. DNA of the CDR3: TGTGCCAGTTCCCGGACAGGAGGTATGGGGGAGCTGTTTTTT.

The V and J genes are TRBV10-2 and TRBJ2-7, with D maybe TRBD2 (5 bases). Per the germline V gene, CDR1 is WSHSY and CDR2 is SAAADI. Trimming stripped 1 base from V and 1 base from J, with 8 bases between. The CDR3 is made up of 14 amino acids. The CDR3 nucleotides are TGCGCCAGCAGTGAGTGGAGCGGATCCTACGAGCAGTACTTC. Protein product: CASSEWSGSYEQYF.

The chain has TRBV9 and TRBJ2-7, with 10 bases that match TRBD1. Trimming took 3 bases from V and 4 from J; bases not matched to a gene: 7. In germline, CDR1 is SGDLS, CDR2 YYNGEE. The CDR3 contains 15 residues. CDR3 coding DNA: TGTGCCAGCAGCGCGGGGACAGGGGTTTCGTACGAGCAGTACTTC. It specifies CASSAGTGVSYEQYF. Full variable domain (rest looked up from reference TRBV9 and TRBJ2-7): DSGVTQTPKHLITATGQRVTLRCSPRSGDLSVYWYQQSLDQGLQFLIQYYNGEERAKGNILERFSAQQFPDLHSELNLSSLELGDSALYFCASSAGTGVSYEQYFGPGTRLTVT.

The V call is TRBV6-1, the J call TRBJ1-2; possibly TRBD1 for D (6 bases). CDR1 and CDR2 from the germline V gene are MNHNS and SASEGT. This CDR3 is built from 13 residues. Deletions cut 2 bases from V and 8 bases from J, with 12 bases between. CDR3 in amino acids: CASSEIQGVGYTF. The CDR3 DNA reads as TGTGCCAGCAGTGAAATACAGGGAGTAGGCTACACCTTC.

This clone has more than one count but fewer than ten. The chain employs TRBV4-3 and TRBJ2-1; D gene uncertain. The V end was cut by 0 bases, the J end by 5 bases, with 5 bases between. Germline values: CDR1 LGHNA, CDR2 YSLEER. CDR3 length: 13 residues. Here the CDR3 reads CASSQELNNEQFF. The CDR3 DNA reads TGCGCCAGCAGCCAAGAACTTAACAATGAGCAGTTCTTC.

As for this clone: In the same sample, other DNA sequences code for this CDR3. V and J are TRBV5-4 and TRBJ2-1; 7 bases map to TRBD1. Germline lookup yields CDR1 SGHNT and CDR2 YYREEE (reference sequence). This CDR3 is built from 14 residues. V shed 5 bases and J 4 bases; nucleotides not matched to a gene: 6. The CDR3 region is CASRAGTAYNEQFF. Here the CDR3 DNA reads TGTGCCAGCAGGGCCGGGACAGCATACAATGAGCAGTTCTTC.

This clone was counted a single time. The rearrangement joins TRBV19 to TRBJ1-5, with 7 nucleotides matching TRBD1. V lost 8 bases, J lost 1 base, and 5 bases stayed unmatched. The germline V gene has CDR1 LNHDA and CDR2 SQIVND (reference sequence). The CDR3 has 14 residues. The CDR3 is CASSTGMSNQPQHF. The CDR3 region has the DNA TGTGCCAGTTCGACAGGGATGAGCAATCAGCCCCAGCATTTT.

The rearrangement joins TRBV7-8 to TRBJ2-2; TRBD2 is a possible D gene (6 bases). Trimming took 5 bases from V and 3 from J, leaving 10 bases between them. The CDR3 loop spans 14 amino acids. Germline V CDR1 and CDR2: SGHVS, FQNEAQ. Here the CDR3 reads CASSPGTHTGELFF. For the CDR3, the DNA is TGTGCCAGCAGCCCCGGGACTCACACCGGGGAGCTGTTTTTT.

This clone occurred once. The chain links TRBV7-9 to TRBJ2-1; 9 bases are shared with TRBD1. Trimming at V came to 4 bases and at J to 4 bases, leaving 5 bases not matched to a gene. The CDR3 runs 15 residues. Looked up from germline, CDR1 is SEHNR and CDR2 is FQNEAQ (reference sequence). The chain's CDR3 is CASSSFGTGYNEQFF. DNA of the CDR3: TGTGCCAGCAGCTCTTTCGGGACAGGGTACAATGAGCAGTTCTTC.

Concerning this clone: One end of the junction fails to match germline, which may point to a read error. The J gene is TRBJ2-6, the V gene TRBV7-9; 9 nucleotides align to TRBD2. CDR3 length: 18 amino acids. Germline V gene data show CDR1 as SEHNR and CDR2 as FQNEAQ (reference sequence). CDR3 sequence reads: CSSSPGGRGGPGANVLTF. DNA of the CDR3: TGTTCCAGCAGCCCAGGGGGGCGGGGGGGCCCAGGGGCCAACGTCCTGACTTTC.

The genes are TRBV5-1 and TRBJ2-1; TRBD2 might be the D (5 bases). V dropped 6 bases and J dropped 7 bases, with 14 bases sitting between them. CDR3 length: 13 amino acids. Germline loops: CDR1 SGHRS, CDR2 YFSETQ. The CDR3 coding sequence is TGCGCCAGCACCAGACCCCCGGGGAATGAGCAGTTCTTC. Translation: CASTRPPGNEQFF.

The V and J genes are TRBV5-1 and TRBJ1-1; TRBD1 might be the D (5 bases). From germline, CDR1 is SGHRS and CDR2 YFSETQ. The CDR3 spans 13 residues. Trimming pared 4 bases from V and 1 base from J, leaving 8 bases between. The CDR3 DNA reads TGCGCCAGCAGCGAAGACAGGAACACTGAAGCTTTCTTT. Its protein is CASSEDRNTEAFF.

The rearrangement links TRBV5-1 to TRBJ2-3; 9 nucleotides agree with TRBD2. The ends lost 0 bases at V and 4 bases at J; junction bases unmatched: 6. CDR1 and CDR2 (germline): SGHRS, YFSETQ. The CDR3 loop spans 16 amino acids. The CDR3 spells CASSLVSGSIADTQYF. The CDR3, as DNA: TGCGCCAGCAGCTTGGTTAGCGGGAGTATAGCAGATACGCAGTATTTT.

The chain carries TRBV6-5 and TRBJ2-1, with D perhaps matching TRBD2 (5 bases). The V end was cut by 6 bases, the J end by 9 bases, with 15 bases between. CDR3 size: 13 residues. Germline loops: CDR1 MNHEY, CDR2 SVGAGI. The CDR3 nucleotides read TGTGCCAGCAGACGGACGGGAAGAGGTGAGCAGTTCTTC. Translating gives CASRRTGRGEQFF.

The chain employs TRBV19 and TRBJ1-2; 12 positions match TRBD1. CDR3 length equals 16 residues. V trimming: 7 bases; J trimming: 8 bases; junction bases outside the gene matches: 14. CDR1 and CDR2 from the germline V gene are LNHDA and SQIVND (reference sequence). CDR3 nucleotide sequence: TGTGCCAGTAAACGGGACAGGGGGCCCAACTCGGGAGGCTACACCTTC. This translates into CASKRDRGPNSGGYTF.

The V and J genes are TRBV5-1 and TRBJ2-2; 9 positions agree with TRBD2. The CDR3 has 15 amino acids. V trimming: 4 bases; J trimming: 4 bases; junction bases outside the gene matches: 5. CDR1 SGHRS and CDR2 YFSETQ come from the germline V gene. CDR3 sequence reads: CASSIRGRGTGELFF. The CDR3 nucleotides read TGCGCCAGCAGCATCCGCGGGAGGGGCACCGGGGAGCTGTTTTTT.

This clone has more than one count but fewer than ten. The V gene is TRBV4-2, the J gene TRBJ1-1; D possibly corresponds to TRBD1 (6 bases). The CDR3 is 15 amino acids. Trimming stripped 4 bases from V and 0 bases from J, with 12 bases between. Germline V lookup: CDR1 LGHNA, CDR2 YNFKEQ. Written as DNA, the CDR3 is TGTGCCAGCAGCCCGTTACAGGGTTTGAACACTGAAGCTTTCTTT. Its protein product is CASSPLQGLNTEAFF.

Details on this clone: The sample carries other DNA sequences with the same CDR3. The chain's CDR3 is CASSLDGSSGNTIYF. The CDR3 nucleotides are TGTGCCAGCAGCTTGGATGGGAGCTCTGGAAACACCATATATTTT. The gene calls are TRBV5-4 and TRBJ1-3; D not resolved. This CDR3 has 15 amino acids. The germline gives CDR1 SGHNT, CDR2 YYREEE (reference sequence). Trimming took off 0 bases at V and 0 bases at J, with 7 bases between the two ends.

The rearrangement joins TRBV6-5 to TRBJ2-4; 7 bases are shared with TRBD1. Germline lookup yields CDR1 MNHEY and CDR2 SVGAGI. The trim removed 0 bases at V and 6 bases at J, leaving 5 bases unmatched. The CDR3 is 15 residues long. CDR3 bases: TGTGCCAGCAGTTACTCGTACAGACAGGGAAACATTCAGTACTTC. Its protein product is CASSYSYRQGNIQYF.

The V and J genes are TRBV5-4 and TRBJ2-3, with D possibly being TRBD2 (6 bases). Germline V gene lookup returns CDR1 SGHNT and CDR2 YYREEE (reference sequence). V was shortened by 3 bases and J by 0 bases, with 17 bases between the two germline ends. This CDR3 has 17 residues. The CDR3 coding sequence is TGTGCCAGCAGCTGGCGCCTACTAGCTACTAGCACAGATACGCAGTATTTT. It is translated as CASSWRLLATSTDTQYF.

CDR3 nucleotides: TGTGCCAGCAGCCCACGGGACAGGGGTTCGGCCGGGGAGCTGTTTTTT. Amino acid sequence: CASSPRDRGSAGELFF. J is TRBJ2-2 and V is TRBV21-1; TRBD1 reflects the table's D call only, with no check against the DNA. TRBV21-1 is described as a pseudogene. This CDR3 is built from 16 residues.

V usage is TRBV11-2 and J usage is TRBJ1-4; 8 nucleotides align to TRBD1. The CDR3 is made up of 16 amino acids. The germline V gene has CDR1 SGHAT and CDR2 FQNNGV. V lost 5 bases, J lost 5 bases, and 10 bases stayed unmatched. CDR3 DNA: TGTGCCAGCAGCGGTTCTCGACAGGGGCGAAATGAAAAACTGTTTTTT. This encodes CASSGSRQGRNEKLFF.

The chain employs TRBV4-1 and TRBJ2-1; 14 bases are shared with TRBD2. V was clipped by 1 base and J by 9 bases; unmatched bases: 14. The germline V gene has CDR1 MGHRA and CDR2 YSYEKL. The CDR3 sequence is 19 residues long. The CDR3 nucleotides read TGCGCCAGCAGCCAAGGGGCGCCGACTAGCGGGGGGGATAGGCGTGAGCAGTTCTTC. This codes for CASSQGAPTSGGDRREQFF.

The CDR3 DNA sequence: TGTGCCAGCTTTCAGGGGGTGGGTTGGAATTCACCCCTCCACTTT. Residues: CASFQGVGWNSPLHF. This chain joins TRBV28 and TRBJ1-6, with 7 nucleotides matching TRBD1. This CDR3 comprises 15 residues. Trimming at V came to 8 bases and at J to 7 bases, leaving 11 bases not matched to a gene. Germline-derived CDR1 and CDR2 are MDHEN and SYDVKM.

This clone was observed once. The V and J genes are TRBV5-1 and TRBJ2-1; maybe TRBD1 (6 bases). The germline V and J ends were trimmed by 0 bases and 0 bases, with 10 bases remaining between them. This CDR3 has 16 amino acids. Germline lookup yields CDR1 SGHRS and CDR2 YFSETQ. CDR3 sequence: CASSLAWTDSYNEQFF. As DNA, the CDR3 is TGCGCCAGCAGCTTGGCCTGGACAGACTCCTACAATGAGCAGTTCTTC.

The genes are TRBV5-1 and TRBJ2-3, with 9 bases fitting TRBD2. V shed 3 bases, J shed 4 bases, and the junction held 9 bases outside the gene matches. The CDR3 totals 16 residues. Per germline, CDR1 SGHRS and CDR2 YFSETQ. The CDR3 region has the DNA TGCGCCAGCAGCTCCCAGGGGGGACTAGCACCAGATACGCAGTATTTT. Its translation is CASSSQGGLAPDTQYF. The full variable domain, its missing parts supplied by reference TRBV5-1 and TRBJ2-3, is KAGVTQTPRYLIKTRGQQVTLSCSPISGHRSVSWYQQTPGQGLQFLFEYFSETQRNKGNFPGRFSGRQFSNSRSEMNVSTLELGDSALYLCASSSQGGLAPDTQYFGPGTRLTVL.

This clone was seen only a few times. The V call is TRBV4-1, the J call TRBJ1-5, with a tentative D call TRBD1 (5 bases). In germline, CDR1 is MGHRA, CDR2 YSYEKL. The V and J ends lost 0 bases and 4 bases respectively, with 13 bases between them. The CDR3 runs to 16 residues. The CDR3 nucleotides are TGCGCCAGCAGCCAAGAGGGGAAAAACAGGAATCAGCCCCAGCATTTT. This translates into CASSQEGKNRNQPQHF.

The chain is built from TRBV5-1 and TRBJ1-3, with TRBD1 as a possible D gene (5 bases). Germline CDR1 and CDR2: SGHRS and YFSETQ. Trimming removed 4 bases from V and 2 bases from J, with 13 bases in between. The CDR3 loop spans 15 amino acids. The CDR3 region is CASSPGQAPGNTIYF. The CDR3 nucleotides are TGCGCCAGCAGCCCCGGACAAGCCCCTGGAAACACCATATATTTT.

V is TRBV10-3 and J is TRBJ2-7; 10 bases are a match to TRBD2. V shed 3 bases and J 0 bases; nucleotides not matched to a gene: 8. The CDR3 extends over 17 amino acids. CDR1 and CDR2 from the germline V gene are ENHRY and SYGVKD. CDR3 protein: CAISEVAGGRSSYEQYF. As DNA, the CDR3 is TGTGCCATCAGTGAAGTAGCGGGGGGTCGAAGCTCCTACGAGCAGTACTTC.

The chain recombines TRBV19 with TRBJ1-5; D is unclear. Trimming removed 1 base at V and 4 bases at J, with 11 bases between. Germline V gene lookup returns CDR1 LNHDA and CDR2 SQIVND (reference sequence). The CDR3 spans 15 residues. The CDR3, as DNA: TGTGCCAGTAGTATAGCCCGCTTCACAAATCAGCCCCAGCATTTT. It specifies CASSIARFTNQPQHF. Complete variable domain (other parts from reference TRBV19 and TRBJ1-5): DGGITQSPKYLFRKEGQNVTLSCEQNLNHDAMYWYRQDPGQGLRLIYYSQIVNDFQKGDIAEGYSVSREKKESFPLTVTSAQKNPTAFYLCASSIARFTNQPQHFGDGTRLSIL.